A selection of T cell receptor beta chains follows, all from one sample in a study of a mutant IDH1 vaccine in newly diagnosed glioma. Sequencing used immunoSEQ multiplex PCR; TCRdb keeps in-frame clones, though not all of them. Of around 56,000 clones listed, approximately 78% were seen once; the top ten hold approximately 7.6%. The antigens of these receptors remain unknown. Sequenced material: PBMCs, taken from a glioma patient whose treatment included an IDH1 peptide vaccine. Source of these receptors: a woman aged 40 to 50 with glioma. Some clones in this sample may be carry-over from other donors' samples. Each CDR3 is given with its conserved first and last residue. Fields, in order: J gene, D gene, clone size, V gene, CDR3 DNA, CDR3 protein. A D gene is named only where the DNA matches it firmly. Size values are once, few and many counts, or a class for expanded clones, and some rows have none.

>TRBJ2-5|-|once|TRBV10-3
TGTGCCATCAACCGGGCTGGCGGGGAGACCCAGTACTTC
CAINRAGGETQYF
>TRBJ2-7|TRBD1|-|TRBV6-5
TGTGCCAGCAGTTACACCCCGACAGGGCGCGACGAGCAGTACTTC
CASSYTPTGRDEQYF
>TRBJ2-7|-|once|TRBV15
TGTGCCACCAGGGGAGGATTAGCGGAATCCTACGAGCAGTACTTC
CATRGGLAESYEQYF
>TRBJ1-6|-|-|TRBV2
TGTGCCAGCAGTGGGCAGATAGCTAATTCACCCCTCCACTTT
CASSGQIANSPLHF
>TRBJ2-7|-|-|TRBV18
TGTGCCAGCTCACCACTGTCCCTAGGGAACTACGAGCAGTACTTC
CASSPLSLGNYEQYF
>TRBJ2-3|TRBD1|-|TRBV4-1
TGCGCCAGCAGCCAAGAAGGCCAAGGGGGCGTCACCACAGATACGCAGTATTTT
CASSQEGQGGVTTDTQYF
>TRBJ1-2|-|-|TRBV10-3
TGTGCCATCAGTGAGTCGAGGATCGACCGGCGTATCCGCTACACCTTC
CAISESRIDRRIRYTF
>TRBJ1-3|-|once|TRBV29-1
TGCAGCGTTGAGCTGGGAAATGGAAACACCATATATTTT
CSVELGNGNTIYF
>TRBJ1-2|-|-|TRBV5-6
TGTGCCAGCAGCCCGGGGGCCCTTGACTACACCTTC
CASSPGALDYTF
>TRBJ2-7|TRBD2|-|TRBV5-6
TGTGCCAGCAGCCAATCTGATGGGACTAGCCGTGGGGAGCAGTACTTC
CASSQSDGTSRGEQYF
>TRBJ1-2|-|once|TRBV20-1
TGCAGTGCTAGATGGGGATATGGCTACACCTTC
CSARWGYGYTF
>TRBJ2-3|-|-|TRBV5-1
TGCGCCAGCAGCTTGCAGGATCGCACAGATACGCAGTATTTT
CASSLQDRTDTQYF
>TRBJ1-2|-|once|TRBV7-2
TGTGCCAGCAGCTTCTGGGGGGAGAACTATGGCTACACCTTC
CASSFWGENYGYTF
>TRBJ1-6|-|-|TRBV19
TGTGCCAGTAGGGCCCCAGACCTCTATAATTCACCCCTCCACTTT
CASRAPDLYNSPLHF
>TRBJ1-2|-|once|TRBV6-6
TGTGCCAGCAGTAACCTTAGGGGGGGCACCTTC
CASSNLRGGTF
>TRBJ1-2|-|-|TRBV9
TGTGCCAGCAGCGAGACCGGACCGACCTCCCAGACCTTC
CASSETGPTSQTF
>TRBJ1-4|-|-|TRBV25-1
TGTGCCAGCACCCCCGTGGGCGGGGAGGGGGCAACTAATGAAAAACTGTTTTTT
CASTPVGGEGATNEKLFF
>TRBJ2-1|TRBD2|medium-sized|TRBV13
TGTGCCAGCAGCTCCTGGGGCTTGGGTAGCGGGGACAATGAGCAGTTCTTC
CASSSWGLGSGDNEQFF
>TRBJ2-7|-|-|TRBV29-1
TGCAGCGTTGAGTTCGGTCAGAACTACGAGCAGTACTTC
CSVEFGQNYEQYF
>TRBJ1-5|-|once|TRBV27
TGTGCCAGCAGTTTATCGAAGGGGCAAGAGCCCCAGCATTTT
CASSLSKGQEPQHF
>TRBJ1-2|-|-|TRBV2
TGTGCCAGCGGGTTAAAACGTAACTATGGCTACACCTTC
CASGLKRNYGYTF
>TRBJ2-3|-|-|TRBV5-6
TGTGCCAGCAGCTTAGTTAGCACAGATACGCAGTATTTT
CASSLVSTDTQYF
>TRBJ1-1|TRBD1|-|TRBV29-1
TGCAGCGCGGGGGGACAGGGTAACACTGAAGCTTTCTTT
CSAGGQGNTEAFF
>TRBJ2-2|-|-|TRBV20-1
TGCAGTGCTTTAGGGAGAGGGGAGCTGTTTTTT
CSALGRGELFF
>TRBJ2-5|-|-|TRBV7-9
TGTGCCAGCAGCCTAAGGATCCTTGAAGAGACCCAGTACTTC
CASSLRILEETQYF
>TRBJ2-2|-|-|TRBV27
TGTGCCAGCAGTTTAGTGGTAGGGCAGACCGGGGAGCTGTTTTTT
CASSLVVGQTGELFF
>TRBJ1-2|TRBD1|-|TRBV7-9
TGTGCCAGCAGCTCCCGGACAGGGGGTAACTATGGCTACACCTTC
CASSSRTGGNYGYTF